Detailed here is one T cell receptor (beta chain). Antigen unknown. The sample comes from a study of T-cell reconstitution after alpha-beta-depleted transplantation in children. Notes on the study in general: There were some patients whose high TCRbeta diversity at day 60 came from surviving recipient T cells and thymic progenitors. Newly produced T cells mostly accounted for T-cell counts and diversity one year post-transplant. Expanded clones from the graft, numbering several hundred, reportedly supplied alpha-beta T cells about two months after transplant.

TCRbeta library construction was performed incorporating unique molecular identifiers. TCRdb re-derived calls from the PCR reads in MiXCR, one entry per CDR3 protein. The table lists fewer than 450,000 distinct CDR3 sequences, 15% to 20% of them singletons, with roughly 40% in the top ten. The CDR3 has 13 amino acids. V dropped 4 bases and J dropped 9; count of bases not matched to a gene: 5. Looked up from germline, CDR1 is SGDLS and CDR2 is YYNGEE. This clonotype originated in a male patient aged 2-9 years who had a stem cell transplant for acute lymphoblastic leukemia, so the T cells may come from the graft donor. Sequencing used PBMCs, mostly from graft donor cells, obtained 360 days after TCRalphabeta/CD19-depleted stem cell transplant. The chain combines TRBV9 with TRBJ2-1, with TRBD2 matching over 9 bases. Here the CDR3 DNA reads TGTGCCAGCAGCCTCGGGACTAGCATTGAGCAGTTCTTC. Translation: CASSLGTSIEQFF.